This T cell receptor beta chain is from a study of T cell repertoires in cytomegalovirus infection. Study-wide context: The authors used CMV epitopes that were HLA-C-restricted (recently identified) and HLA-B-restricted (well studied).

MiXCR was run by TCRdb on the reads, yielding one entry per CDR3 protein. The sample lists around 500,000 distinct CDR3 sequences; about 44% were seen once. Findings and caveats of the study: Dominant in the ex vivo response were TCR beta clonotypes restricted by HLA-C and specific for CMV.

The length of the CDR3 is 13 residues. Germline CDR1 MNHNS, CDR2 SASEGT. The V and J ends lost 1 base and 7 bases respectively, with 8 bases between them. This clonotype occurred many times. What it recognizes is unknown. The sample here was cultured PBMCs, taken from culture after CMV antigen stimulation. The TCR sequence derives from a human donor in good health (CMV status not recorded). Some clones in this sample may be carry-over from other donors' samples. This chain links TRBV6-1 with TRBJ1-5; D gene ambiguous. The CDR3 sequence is CASSEVPRQPQHF. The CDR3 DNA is TGTGCCAGCAGTGAAGTGCCTAGGCAGCCCCAGCATTTT.